These T cell receptor beta chains were read from a single sample in a study of cytomegalovirus exposure and HLA in healthy donors. The protocol was immunoSEQ multiplex PCR, while the TCRdb copy is restricted to in-frame clones and leaves out a portion. The data show approximately 100,000 clones, over 85% seen once. Sample: PBMCs. The receptors were gathered from a woman in her 30s in good health and CMV-seropositive. Each CDR3 is given with its conserved first and last residue. D genes are given only for firm matches. Clone size is not always given. Where it is, it says once, few, many or a class for expanded clones.

size	V	D	length	J	DNA	CDR3
-	TRBV19	TRBD1	15	TRBJ2-7	TGTGCCAGTACCGCTTCCGGGACAGGGCTGGACGAGCAGTACTTC	CASTASGTGLDEQYF
-	TRBV28	TRBD2	14	TRBJ2-1	TGTGCCAGCCTAGCGGTACGACTTGGGAATGAGCAGTTCTTC	CASLAVRLGNEQFF
-	TRBV28	-	16	TRBJ2-1	TGTGCCAGCAGTTTTGAGGGCCCTCTGATAGGCAATGAGCAGTTCTTC	CASSFEGPLIGNEQFF
once	TRBV28	TRBD2	19	TRBJ2-3	TGTGCCAGCAGTGATACTAGCGGGAGATGGAAGGACAGAGCAGATACGCAGTATTTT	CASSDTSGRWKDRADTQYF
-	TRBV6-6	TRBD1	12	TRBJ2-1	TGTGCCAGCAGACCAGGGGGAACTCGCAAATTCTTC	CASRPGGTRKFF
-	TRBV28	-	14	TRBJ1-2	TGTGCCAGCAGTCCGCCCGGTAATACCTATGGCTACACCTTC	CASSPPGNTYGYTF
-	TRBV10-2	-	16	TRBJ2-2	TGCGCCAGCAGGCCTTGGGGGCCTGGGGACACCGGGGAGCTGTTTTTT	CASRPWGPGDTGELFF
-	TRBV6-5	-	14	TRBJ2-7	TGTGCCAGCAGTTCTCTGAGAGGGTCCTACGAGCAGTACTTC	CASSSLRGSYEQYF
-	TRBV5-6	-	18	TRBJ2-2	TGTGCCAGCAGTAGTCCCAGGGAAGACAGGTTACTCACCGGGGAGCTGTTTTTT	CASSSPREDRLLTGELFF
-	TRBV5-1	-	15	TRBJ2-3	TGCGCCAGCAGCTTGAAGACAGGACCCACAGATACGCAGTATTTT	CASSLKTGPTDTQYF
-	TRBV28	-	14	TRBJ1-5	TGTGCCAGCGGGTCTACAGGGAAAAATCAGCCCCAGCATTTT	CASGSTGKNQPQHF
-	TRBV4-3	TRBD1	15	TRBJ2-7	TGCGCCAGCAGCCCCCTGACAGGGAACTCCTACGAGCAGTACTTC	CASSPLTGNSYEQYF
-	TRBV28	TRBD1	14	TRBJ2-7	TGTGCCAGCAGTCCGCCTCAGGGGGCGTTCGAGCAGTACTTC	CASSPPQGAFEQYF
once	TRBV27	-	15	TRBJ2-2	TGTGCCAGCAGTTTATGGCGGGCGAACACCGGGGAGCTGTTTTTT	CASSLWRANTGELFF
-	TRBV6-1	TRBD2	15	TRBJ2-3	TGTGCCAGCAGCGCTCTAGCGGGAGGCACAGATACGCAGTATTTT	CASSALAGGTDTQYF
-	TRBV6-5	-	14	TRBJ1-4	TGTGCCAGCAGAACAGGGACCAGGGGTGAAAAACTGTTTTTT	CASRTGTRGEKLFF